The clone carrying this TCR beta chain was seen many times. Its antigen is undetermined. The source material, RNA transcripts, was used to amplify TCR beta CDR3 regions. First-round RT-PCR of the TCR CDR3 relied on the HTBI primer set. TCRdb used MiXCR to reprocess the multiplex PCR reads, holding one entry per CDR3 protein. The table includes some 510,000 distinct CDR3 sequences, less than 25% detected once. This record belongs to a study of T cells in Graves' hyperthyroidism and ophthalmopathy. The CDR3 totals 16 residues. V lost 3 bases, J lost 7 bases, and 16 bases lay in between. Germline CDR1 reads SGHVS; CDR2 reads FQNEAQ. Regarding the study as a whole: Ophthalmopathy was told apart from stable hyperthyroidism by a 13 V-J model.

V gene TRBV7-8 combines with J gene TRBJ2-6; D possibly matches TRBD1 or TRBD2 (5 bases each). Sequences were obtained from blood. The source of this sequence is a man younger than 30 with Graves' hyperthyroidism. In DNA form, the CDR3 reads TGTGCCAGCAGCTTGTGGACCGGACGGGACGCCAACGTCCTGACTTTC. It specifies CASSLWTGRDANVLTF.